Reported below is one T cell receptor (beta chain). As yet, its antigen is unknown. Assay: immunoSEQ multiplex PCR; the TCRdb copy retains only in-frame clones and omits some. The sample yields roughly 30,000 clones, roughly three fifths seen once. This entry comes from a study of early stage breast cancer tumors. General observations from the study: Bulk DNA sequencing of unsorted cells missed chain pairing and markers.

The length of the CDR3 is 14 residues. The germline V gene has CDR1 SNHLY and CDR2 FYNNEI. J lost 3 bases, V lost 8 bases, and 7 bases had no gene match. The source material was breast tumor tissue. This sequence was found in a person aged 45 to 59 with breast cancer. The chain employs TRBV2 and TRBJ2-3; 8 nucleotides line up with TRBD1. In DNA form, the CDR3 reads TGTGCCAGCTCGGACAGGGCTCGGACAGATACGCAGTATTTT. Protein sequence: CASSDRARTDTQYF. The full variable domain, rest sourced from reference TRBV2 and TRBJ2-3, is EPEVTQTPSHQVTQMGQEVILRCVPISNHLYFYWYRQILGQKVEFLVSFYNNEISEKSEIFDDQFSVERPDGSNFTLKIRSTKLEDSAMYFCASSDRARTDTQYFGPGTRLTVL.